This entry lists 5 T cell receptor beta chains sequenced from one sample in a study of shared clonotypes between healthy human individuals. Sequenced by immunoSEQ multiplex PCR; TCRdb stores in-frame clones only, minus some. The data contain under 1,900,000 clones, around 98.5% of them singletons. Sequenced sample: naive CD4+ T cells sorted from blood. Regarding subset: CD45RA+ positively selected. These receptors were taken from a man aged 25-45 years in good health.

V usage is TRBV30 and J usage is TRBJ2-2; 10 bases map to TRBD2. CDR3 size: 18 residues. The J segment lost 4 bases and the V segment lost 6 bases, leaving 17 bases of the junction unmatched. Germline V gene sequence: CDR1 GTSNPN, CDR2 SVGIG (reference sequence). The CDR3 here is CACLLAGLTGPPTGELFF. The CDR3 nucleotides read TGTGCCTGCCTACTAGCGGGATTGACCGGACCCCCCACCGGGGAGCTGTTTTTT.

The CDR3 loop reads CASSRYATGLSGANVLTF. DNA of the CDR3: TGTGCCAGCAGCCGTTATGCGACAGGCCTCTCTGGGGCCAACGTCCTGACTTTC. The rearrangement uses TRBV7-2 and TRBJ2-6, with D perhaps TRBD1 (6 bases). Germline CDR1 SGHTA, CDR2 FQGNSA. V shed 5 bases and J shed 0 bases, with 17 bases lying between them. The CDR3 is 18 residues long.

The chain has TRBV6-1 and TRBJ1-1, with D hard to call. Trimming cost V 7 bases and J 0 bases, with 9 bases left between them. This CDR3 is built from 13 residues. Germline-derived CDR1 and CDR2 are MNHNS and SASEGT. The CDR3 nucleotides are TGTGCCAGCACCTGCAGCATGAACACTGAAGCTTTCTTT. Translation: CASTCSMNTEAFF.

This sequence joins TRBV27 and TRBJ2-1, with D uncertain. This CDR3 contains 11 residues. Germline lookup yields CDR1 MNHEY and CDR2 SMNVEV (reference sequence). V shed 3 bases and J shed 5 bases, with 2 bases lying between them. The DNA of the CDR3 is TGTGCCAGCAGTTTCGACAATGAGCAGTTCTTC. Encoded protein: CASSFDNEQFF.

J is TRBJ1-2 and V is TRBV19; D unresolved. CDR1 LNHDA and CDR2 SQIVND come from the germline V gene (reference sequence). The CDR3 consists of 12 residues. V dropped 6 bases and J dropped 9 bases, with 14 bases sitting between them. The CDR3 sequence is CASSARRGSYTF. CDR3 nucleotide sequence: TGTGCCAGTAGCGCCCGCCGAGGTAGCTACACCTTC.